This entry concerns a single T cell receptor (beta chain). This CDR3 is 11 amino acids long. V lost 7 bases to trimming and J lost 10 bases, with 11 bases between them. Germline CDR1 and CDR2: LNHDA and SQIVND (reference sequence). The data belong to a study of blood T cell repertoires in COVID-19. Study-level background: Specimens from acute and convalescent COVID-19 originated in the United States, Italy and Spain. The analysed material was cDNA or gDNA that came from T cells, B-cell-depleted T cells, or PBMCs.

In the original analysis: Reference gene primer amplification gave nucleated cell count estimates. The assay was immunoSEQ multiplex PCR, and TCRdb's table has in-frame clones only and misses some. V, J and clone size were drawn from that table, and D and trimming were deduced from the DNA. The sample carries under 250,000 clones, over 80% recorded once. This sequence originates from a man aged 30-40 years who had recovered from COVID-19. V and J are TRBV19 and TRBJ2-1, with D tentatively TRBD2 (6 bases). What was sequenced was peripheral blood. The CDR3 sequence is CASTGLAEQFF. The CDR3 DNA is TGTGCCAGTACCGGCCTAGCGGAGCAGTTCTTC.